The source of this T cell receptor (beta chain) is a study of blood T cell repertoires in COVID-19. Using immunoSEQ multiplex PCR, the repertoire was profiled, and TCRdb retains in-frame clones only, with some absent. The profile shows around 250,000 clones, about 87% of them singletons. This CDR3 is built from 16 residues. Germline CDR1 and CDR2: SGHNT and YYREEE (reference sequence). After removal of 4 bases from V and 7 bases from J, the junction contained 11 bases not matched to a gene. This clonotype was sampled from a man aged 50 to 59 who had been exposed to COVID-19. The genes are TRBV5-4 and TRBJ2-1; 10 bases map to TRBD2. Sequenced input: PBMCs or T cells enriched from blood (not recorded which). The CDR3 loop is CASSAPLAGVGNEQFF. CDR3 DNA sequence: TGTGCCAGCAGCGCTCCCCTAGCGGGAGTGGGTAATGAGCAGTTCTTC.